The 19 T cell receptor beta chains below come from one sample, sequenced in a study of cytomegalovirus exposure and HLA in healthy donors. PCR used 60 Vbeta primers and 13 Jbeta primers. TCRdb keeps only in-frame clones here, not all; method: immunoSEQ multiplex PCR. The sample has about 82,000 clones; around 82% are singletons. Sequenced: PBMCs. The receptors were sampled from a man aged 50-59 years in good health and CMV-seronegative.

The rearrangement uses TRBV30 and TRBJ2-3; D not certain. Between the trimmed V and J ends, which lost 0 bases and 6 bases, there was a span of 4 bases. The germline gives CDR1 GTSNPN, CDR2 SVGIG (reference sequence). This CDR3 region has 11 residues. CDR3 in DNA: TGTGCCTGGAGTGTACGGGATACGCAGTATTTT. Its translation is CAWSVRDTQYF. The whole variable domain, remainder taken from reference TRBV30 and TRBJ2-3, is SQTIHQWPATLVQPVGSPLSLECTVEGTSNPNLYWYRQAAGRGLQLLFYSVGIGQISSEVPQNLSASRPQDRQFILSSKKLLLSDSGFYLCAWSVRDTQYFGPGTRLTVL.

The gene calls are TRBV10-2 and TRBJ2-4; D is perhaps TRBD1 (5 bases). V lost 7 bases and J lost 0, with 13 bases in between. Looked up from germline, CDR1 is WSHSY and CDR2 is SAAADI. The CDR3 sequence is 15 residues long. DNA of the CDR3: TGCGCCAGCAACCTGCAGGGATTAGCCAAAAACATTCAGTACTTC. It encodes CASNLQGLAKNIQYF.

V and J are TRBV7-9 and TRBJ2-2; 10 nucleotides agree with TRBD2. Germline trimming cut 4 bases from V and 4 bases from J; bases unmatched to any gene: 12. From germline, CDR1 is SEHNR and CDR2 FQNEAQ (reference sequence). CDR3 length: 18 amino acids. Here the CDR3 reads CASSYPWASGGGTGELFF. The CDR3 nucleotides are TGTGCCAGCAGCTACCCGTGGGCTAGCGGGGGAGGCACCGGGGAGCTGTTTTTT.

This clone was seen a handful of times. The V call is TRBV10-3, the J call TRBJ2-5; the D gene is possibly TRBD1 (7 bases). Trimming shortened V by 6 bases and J by 5 bases, and 19 bases separated the two germline ends. The germline CDR1 and CDR2 sequences are ENHRY and SYGVKD. The CDR3 length is 15 residues. CDR3 loop: CAISPGGGAGETQYF. CDR3 in DNA: TGTGCCATCAGCCCAGGAGGGGGCGCGGGGGAGACCCAGTACTTC.

This chain uses TRBV6-1 with TRBJ1-1, with 8 bases that match TRBD1. V was pared by 4 bases and J by 1 base, with 11 bases of the junction left unmatched. The germline V gene encodes CDR1 MNHNS and CDR2 SASEGT. This CDR3 contains 17 residues. In DNA, the CDR3 is TGTGCCAGCAGTGCCCCGATCCCGGGACAGGAGAACACTGAAGCTTTCTTT. Encoded protein: CASSAPIPGQENTEAFF.

The rearrangement uses TRBV6-4 and TRBJ2-3; D not resolved. Looked up from germline, CDR1 is MRHNA and CDR2 is SNTAGT. V was pared by 4 bases and J by 3 bases, with 14 bases between. This CDR3 is 15 amino acids long. This CDR3 reads CASSATPARTDTQYF. CDR3 sequence (DNA): TGTGCCAGCAGTGCAACCCCCGCACGGACAGATACGCAGTATTTT.

The V gene is TRBV4-3, the J gene TRBJ1-2; 9 bases map to TRBD1. The V gene end was trimmed by 4 bases and the J gene end by 5 bases; junction bases not matched to a gene: 5. Germline V gene lookup returns CDR1 LGHNA and CDR2 YSLEER. The CDR3 length is 14 residues. The CDR3 loop reads CASSPGGQGYGYTF. Here the CDR3 DNA reads TGCGCCAGCAGCCCGGGGGGACAGGGATATGGCTACACCTTC.

The chain combines TRBV18 with TRBJ2-7, with D perhaps TRBD2 (6 bases). Trimming took 2 bases from V and 2 from J, leaving 13 bases between them. CDR3 length: 15 residues. In germline, CDR1 is KGHSH, CDR2 LQKENI. The CDR3 coding sequence is TGTGCCAGCTCACCAGGGCAAGGAGGGACCTACGAGCAGTACTTC. Protein sequence: CASSPGQGGTYEQYF. The complete variable domain, with remaining parts taken from reference TRBV18 and TRBJ2-7, reads NAGVMQNPRHLVRRRGQEARLRCSPMKGHSHVYWYRQLPEEGLKFMVYLQKENIIDESGMPKERFSAEFPKEGPSILRIQQVVRGDSAAYFCASSPGQGGTYEQYFGPGTRLTVT.

This rearrangement joins TRBV27 to TRBJ2-5; tentatively, D is TRBD1 (6 bases). The CDR3 covers 15 residues. Germline-derived CDR1 and CDR2 are MNHEY and SMNVEV (reference sequence). V was cut by 2 bases and J by 7 bases, with 17 bases left in between. Here the CDR3 DNA reads TGTGCCAGCAGTTTAAACCGGGACACCGTGGGGACCCAGTACTTC. Encoded protein: CASSLNRDTVGTQYF.

V and J are TRBV2 and TRBJ2-1; 9 bases fit TRBD1. V shed 6 bases, J shed 1 base, and the junction held 4 bases outside the gene matches. The CDR3 is 15 residues long. Germline CDR1 and CDR2: SNHLY and FYNNEI. The DNA for the CDR3 is TGTGCCAGCAGGGTGGACAGGGGTTCCTACAATGAGCAGTTCTTC. Amino acids: CASRVDRGSYNEQFF.

The CDR3 bases are TGTGCCAGCAGCTGGGGGGTTAGCGGGGCTCACCAAGAGACCCAGTACTTC. Translated, it gives CASSWGVSGAHQETQYF. The chain uses TRBV7-3 and TRBJ2-5; TRBD2 matches 8 bases. This CDR3 is built from 17 residues. V shed 4 bases and J 0 bases; nucleotides not matched to a gene: 10. Looked up from germline, CDR1 is SGHTA and CDR2 is FQGTGA. The whole variable domain, remainder taken from reference TRBV7-3 and TRBJ2-5, is GAGVSQTPSNKVTEKGKYVELRCDPISGHTALYWYRQSLGQGPEFLIYFQGTGAADDSGLPNDRFFAVRPEGSVSTLKIQRTERGDSAVYLCASSWGVSGAHQETQYFGPGTRLLVL.

The V gene is TRBV27, the J gene TRBJ1-5; 10 positions agree with TRBD1. V was clipped by 5 bases and J by 4 bases; unmatched bases: 2. The CDR3 has 14 residues. Germline V gene data show CDR1 as MNHEY and CDR2 as SMNVEV (reference sequence). CDR3 DNA sequence: TGTGCCAGCAGTGACAGGGGGCGGAATCAGCCCCAGCATTTT. This translates into CASSDRGRNQPQHF.

Here the CDR3 reads CATQLGQGSGYTF. For the CDR3, the DNA is TGTGCCACTCAATTGGGACAGGGCTCGGGCTACACCTTC. The rearrangement links TRBV19 to TRBJ1-2, with TRBD1 matching over 9 bases. Trimming cost V 10 bases and J 8 bases; bases outside gene matches: 11. This CDR3 comprises 13 residues. In germline, CDR1 is LNHDA, CDR2 SQIVND (reference sequence). Supplemented by reference TRBV19 and TRBJ1-2, the full variable domain reads DGGITQSPKYLFRKEGQNVTLSCEQNLNHDAMYWYRQDPGQGLRLIYYSQIVNDFQKGDIAEGYSVSREKKESFPLTVTSAQKNPTAFYLCATQLGQGSGYTFGSGTRLTVV.

The chain links TRBV5-6 to TRBJ1-1, with a possible D match to TRBD1 (5 bases). This CDR3 has 13 amino acids. Germline CDR1 and CDR2: SGHDT and YYEEEE. V gave up 5 bases and J gave up 0 bases, with 8 bases separating them. CDR3: CASSDSLNTEAFF. As DNA, the CDR3 is TGTGCCAGCAGTGACAGCCTGAACACTGAAGCTTTCTTT. The whole variable domain, remainder taken from reference TRBV5-6 and TRBJ1-1, is DAGVTQSPTHLIKTRGQQVTLRCSPKSGHDTVSWYQQALGQGPQFIFQYYEEEERQRGNFPDRFSGHQFPNYSSELNVNALLLGDSALYLCASSDSLNTEAFFGQGTRLTVV.

This clone came up a few times. The chain carries TRBV15 and TRBJ1-2; D is possibly TRBD1 (5 bases). The CDR3 extends over 16 amino acids. The germline V gene encodes CDR1 LNHNV and CDR2 YYDKDF (reference sequence). The V end lost 4 bases, the J end lost 6 bases, and 21 bases lay between the germline ends. This CDR3 reads CATSTPNRLPGDGYTF. The DNA for the CDR3 is TGTGCCACCAGCACCCCAAACAGGTTGCCTGGAGATGGCTACACCTTC.

The chain links TRBV28 to TRBJ2-1, with D possibly being TRBD1 (6 bases). CDR1 MDHEN and CDR2 SYDVKM come from the germline V gene. The V gene lost 8 bases and the J gene lost 12 bases, with 17 bases spanning the gap. The length of the CDR3 is 12 residues. For the CDR3, the DNA is TGTGCCAGCCGTGGACAGACTTCTCGGCAGTTCTTC. Translation gives CASRGQTSRQFF. Using reference TRBV28 and TRBJ2-1 for the parts outside the CDR3, the full variable domain is DVKVTQSSRYLVKRTGEKVFLECVQDMDHENMFWYRQDPGLGLRLIYFSYDVKMKEKGDIPEGYSVSREKKERFSLILESASTNQTSMYLCASRGQTSRQFFGPGTRLTVL.

This clone occurred once. This rearrangement joins TRBV2 to TRBJ2-1; 7 bases are a match to TRBD2. CDR1 is SNHLY, CDR2 FYNNEI, per germline. The V gene end was trimmed by 6 bases and the J gene end by 2 bases; junction bases not matched to a gene: 4. The CDR3 loop spans 14 amino acids. The DNA for the CDR3 is TGTGCCAGCAGAGTGGGGGGGGCCTACAATGAGCAGTTCTTC. Amino acids: CASRVGGAYNEQFF.

With respect to this clone: At the DNA level, this CDR3 is encoded by other sequences in the same sample as well. This chain connects TRBV14 to TRBJ1-1, with D uncertain. Trimming stripped 0 bases from V and 2 bases from J, with 4 bases between. The germline CDR1 and CDR2 sequences are SGHDN and FVKESK. The CDR3 extends over 13 amino acids. This chain's CDR3 is CASSQDRNTEAFF. CDR3 DNA: TGTGCCAGCAGCCAAGACAGAAACACTGAAGCTTTCTTT. Full variable domain (missing parts from reference TRBV14 and TRBJ1-1): EAGVTQFPSHSVIEKGQTVTLRCDPISGHDNLYWYRRVMGKEIKFLLHFVKESKQDESGMPNNRFLAERTGGTYSTLKVQPAELEDSGVYFCASSQDRNTEAFFGQGTRLTVV.

This clone was detected only a few times. J is TRBJ2-7 and V is TRBV19; TRBD2 matches 9 bases. The germline V gene has CDR1 LNHDA and CDR2 SQIVND (reference sequence). The CDR3 consists of 14 residues. V was pared by 5 bases and J by 4 bases, with 6 bases of the junction left unmatched. CDR3 nucleotide sequence: TGTGCCAGTAGTCCCGGGACTAGCAGTTACGAGCAGTACTTC. It is translated as CASSPGTSSYEQYF.